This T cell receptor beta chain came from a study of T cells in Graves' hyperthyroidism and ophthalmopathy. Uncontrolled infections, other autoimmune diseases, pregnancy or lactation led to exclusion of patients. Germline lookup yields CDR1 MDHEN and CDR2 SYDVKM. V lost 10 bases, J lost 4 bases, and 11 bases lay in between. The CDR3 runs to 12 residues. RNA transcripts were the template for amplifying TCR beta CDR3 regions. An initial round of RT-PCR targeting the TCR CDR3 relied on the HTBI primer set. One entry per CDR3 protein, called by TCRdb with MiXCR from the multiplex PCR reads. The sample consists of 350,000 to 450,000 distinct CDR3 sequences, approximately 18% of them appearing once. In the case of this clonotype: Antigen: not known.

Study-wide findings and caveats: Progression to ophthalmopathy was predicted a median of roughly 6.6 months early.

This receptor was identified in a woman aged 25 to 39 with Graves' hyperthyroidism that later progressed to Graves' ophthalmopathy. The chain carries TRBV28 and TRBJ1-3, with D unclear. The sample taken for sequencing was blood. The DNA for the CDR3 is TGTGCCACCGAGATTACGGGAAACACCATATATTTT. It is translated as CATEITGNTIYF.